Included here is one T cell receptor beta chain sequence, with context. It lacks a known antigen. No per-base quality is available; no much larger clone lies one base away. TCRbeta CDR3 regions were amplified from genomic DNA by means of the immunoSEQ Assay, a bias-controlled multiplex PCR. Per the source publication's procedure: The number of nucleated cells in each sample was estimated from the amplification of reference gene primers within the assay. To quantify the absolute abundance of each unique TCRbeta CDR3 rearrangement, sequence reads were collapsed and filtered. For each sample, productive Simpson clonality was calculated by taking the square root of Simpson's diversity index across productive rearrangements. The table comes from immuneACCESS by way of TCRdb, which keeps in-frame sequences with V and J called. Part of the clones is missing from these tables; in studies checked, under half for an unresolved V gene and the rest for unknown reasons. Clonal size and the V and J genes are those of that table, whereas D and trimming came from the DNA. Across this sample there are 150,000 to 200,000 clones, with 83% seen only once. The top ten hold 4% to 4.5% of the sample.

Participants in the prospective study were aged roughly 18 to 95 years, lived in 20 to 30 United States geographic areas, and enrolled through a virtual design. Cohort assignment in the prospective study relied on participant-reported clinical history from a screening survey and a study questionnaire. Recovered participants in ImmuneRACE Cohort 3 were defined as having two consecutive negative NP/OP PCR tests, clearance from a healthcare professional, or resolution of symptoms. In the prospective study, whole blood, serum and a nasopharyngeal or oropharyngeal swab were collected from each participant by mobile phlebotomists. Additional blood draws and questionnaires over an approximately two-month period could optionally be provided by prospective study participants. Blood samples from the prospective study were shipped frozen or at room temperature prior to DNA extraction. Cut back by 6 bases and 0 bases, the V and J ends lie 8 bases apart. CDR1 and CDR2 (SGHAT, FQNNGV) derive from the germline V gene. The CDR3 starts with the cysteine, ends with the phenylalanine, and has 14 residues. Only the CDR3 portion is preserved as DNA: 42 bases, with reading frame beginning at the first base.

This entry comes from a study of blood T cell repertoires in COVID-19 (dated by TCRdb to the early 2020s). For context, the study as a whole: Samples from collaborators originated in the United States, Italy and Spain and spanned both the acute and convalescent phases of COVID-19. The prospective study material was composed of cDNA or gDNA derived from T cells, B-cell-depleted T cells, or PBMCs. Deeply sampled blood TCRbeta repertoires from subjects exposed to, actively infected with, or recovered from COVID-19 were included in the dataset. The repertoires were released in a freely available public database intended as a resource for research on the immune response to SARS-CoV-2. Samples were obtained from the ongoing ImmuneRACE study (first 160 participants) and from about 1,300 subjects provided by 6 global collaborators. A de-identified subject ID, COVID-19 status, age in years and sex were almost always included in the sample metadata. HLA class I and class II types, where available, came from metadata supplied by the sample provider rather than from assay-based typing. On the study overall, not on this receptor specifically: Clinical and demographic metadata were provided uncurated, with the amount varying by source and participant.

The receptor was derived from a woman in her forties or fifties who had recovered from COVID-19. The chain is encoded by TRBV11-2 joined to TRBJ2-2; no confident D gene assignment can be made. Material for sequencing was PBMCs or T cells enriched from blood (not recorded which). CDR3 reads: CASRFSANTGELFF. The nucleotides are TGTGCCAGCAGATTCAGCGCGAACACCGGGGAGCTGTTTTTT.